The present TCR beta chain was sequenced within a study of blood T cell repertoires in COVID-19. Study details: Material from acute and convalescent COVID-19 was sourced from the United States, Italy and Spain.

This CDR3 has 15 residues. V dropped 6 bases and J dropped 2; count of bases not matched to a gene: 8. CDR1 KGHSH and CDR2 LQKENI come from the germline V gene. Authors' data handling: Reference gene primer amplification gave nucleated cell count estimates. Sequenced by immunoSEQ multiplex PCR; TCRdb stores in-frame clones only, minus some. V, J and clone size were drawn from that table, and D and trimming were deduced from the DNA. Of 200,000 to 250,000 clones in the sample, about nine tenths were seen once. Sequences were obtained from peripheral blood. The chain uses TRBV18 and TRBJ2-5; TRBD1 aligns across 8 bases. The source of this sequence is a man between 60 and 75 years old who had recovered from COVID-19. For the CDR3, the DNA is TGTGCCAGCTCTCCCCTGAACAGGGGGCAAGAGACCCAGTACTTC. Translating it yields CASSPLNRGQETQYF.